This entry lists 17 T cell receptor beta chains sequenced from one sample in a study of vaccination effects on CD4 cells after COVID-19. Measured with immunoSEQ multiplex PCR; TCRdb has only the in-frame clones, and not every one. The top ten hold 8.5% to 10% of the sample, which has tens of thousands of clones, around 74% seen once. No antigen has been assigned to these receptors. Cultured cells yielded isolated CD4+ T cells after less than 11 days. This sample comprised CD4+ T cells from PBMCs cultured without peptide, obtained before COVID-19 vaccination. These receptors all stem from a human donor who had a prior SARS-CoV-2 infection.

The chain is built from TRBV5-6 and TRBJ1-2, with 7 bases identical to TRBD1. The J segment lost 6 bases and the V segment lost 3 bases, leaving 8 bases of the junction unmatched. From germline, CDR1 is SGHDT and CDR2 YYEEEE. CDR3 length: 14 amino acids. Written as DNA, the CDR3 is TGTGCCAGCAGCTCATTAACAACAGGGGATGGCTACACCTTC. Its translation is CASSSLTTGDGYTF.

The chain joins TRBV11-2 to TRBJ2-7; D uncertain. Germline V gene data show CDR1 as SGHAT and CDR2 as FQNNGV. V lost 0 bases and J 2 bases, leaving 11 bases between the germline ends. The CDR3 loop spans 15 amino acids. The CDR3 DNA reads as TGTGCCAGCAGCTTAGATCCGGTGTTCACCTACGAGCAGTACTTC. It encodes CASSLDPVFTYEQYF. The full variable domain, its missing parts supplied by reference TRBV11-2 and TRBJ2-7, is EAGVAQSPRYKIIEKRQSVAFWCNPISGHATLYWYQQILGQGPKLLIQFQNNGVVDDSQLPKDRFSAERLKGVDSTLKIQPAKLEDSAVYLCASSLDPVFTYEQYFGPGTRLTVT.

The chain uses TRBV4-1 and TRBJ1-2; D gene unclear. V was clipped by 0 bases and J by 4 bases, with 12 bases between them. Germline CDR1 is MGHRA and CDR2 is YSYEKL. The CDR3 loop spans 15 amino acids. The CDR3 nucleotides are TGCGCCAGCAGCCAAGACCTGCTCCCTATCTATGGCTACACCTTC. Amino acid sequence: CASSQDLLPIYGYTF.

This clone was detected once. The rearrangement uses TRBV7-8 and TRBJ2-7; D gene uncertain. Germline CDR1 is SGHVS and CDR2 is FQNEAQ. This CDR3 spans 15 amino acids. V lost 5 bases and J 2 bases, leaving 16 bases between the germline ends. CDR3 DNA sequence: TGTGCCAGCAGCCCGCAAGGACGTTATACCTACGAGCAGTACTTC. Amino acid sequence: CASSPQGRYTYEQYF. The variable domain in full, completed from reference TRBV7-8 and TRBJ2-7, reads GAGVSQSPRYKVAKRGQDVALRCDPISGHVSLFWYQQALGQGPEFLTYFQNEAQLDKSGLPSDRFFAERPEGSVSTLKIQRTQQEDSAVYLCASSPQGRYTYEQYFGPGTRLTVT.

The chain combines TRBV12-3 or TRBV12-4 with TRBJ1-1; the D is unclear. This CDR3 has 11 residues. The germline V and J ends were trimmed by 5 bases and 1 base, with 2 bases remaining between them. The CDR3 region has the DNA TGTGCCAGCAGTCAGAACACTGAAGCTTTCTTT. Its translation: CASSQNTEAFF.

This clone was seen only once. This chain joins TRBV3-1 (or the pseudogene TRBV3-2) and TRBJ2-1; D gene uncertain. This CDR3 contains 14 residues. Germline CDR1 is LGHDT and CDR2 is YNNKEL (reference sequence). With 1 base removed from V and 4 bases from J, the gap between germline ends came to 8 bases. CDR3 residues: CASSQGLHYNEQFF. Written as DNA, the CDR3 is TGTGCCAGCAGCCAAGGCCTACATTACAATGAGCAGTTCTTC.

CDR3 amino acids: CASSLTRTGPNTEAFF. The CDR3 DNA sequence: TGTGCCAGCAGCTTAACGAGGACAGGTCCGAACACTGAAGCTTTCTTT. The chain has TRBV7-3 and TRBJ1-1; TRBD1 matches 7 bases. The CDR3 consists of 16 residues. Per germline, CDR1 SGHTA and CDR2 FQGTGA. V lost 0 bases, J lost 1 base, and 5 bases stayed unmatched.

The chain couples TRBV30 to TRBJ2-3; the match to TRBD2 covers 7 bases. The CDR3 covers 14 residues. Germline V gives CDR1 GTSNPN, CDR2 SVGIG (reference sequence). V shed 7 bases and J 0 bases; nucleotides not matched to a gene: 7. The chain's CDR3 is CAFALAASTDTQYF. The CDR3 nucleotides are TGTGCCTTTGCCCTAGCGGCTAGCACAGATACGCAGTATTTT.

The chain carries TRBV24-1 and TRBJ2-3; a possible D gene is TRBD2 (6 bases). The CDR3 spans 13 residues. With 0 bases removed from V and 15 bases from J, the gap between germline ends came to 15 bases. CDR1 and CDR2 (germline): KGHDR, SFDVKD. The chain's CDR3 is CATSDLQTSRYYF. In DNA, the CDR3 is TGTGCCACCAGTGATTTGCAAACTAGCCGTTACTATTTT.

The CDR3 DNA reads as TGTGCCTGGAGCAGATTCGACAGGGGTGCGAGAGGCTACACCTTC. It translates to CAWSRFDRGARGYTF. The chain combines TRBV30 with TRBJ1-2; TRBD1 matches 8 bases. The CDR3 length is 15 residues. The germline V gene has CDR1 GTSNPN and CDR2 SVGIG (reference sequence). V lost 3 bases, J lost 8 bases, and 14 bases stayed unmatched.

This rearrangement joins TRBV7-2 to TRBJ2-7; 10 bases match TRBD2. The CDR3 runs to 16 residues. With 0 bases clipped from V and 0 bases from J, the junction kept 2 bases outside the gene matches. The germline gives CDR1 SGHTA, CDR2 FQGNSA. The CDR3 region is CASSLATSGRSYEQYF. The CDR3 nucleotides read TGTGCCAGCAGCTTAGCGACTAGCGGGCGCTCCTACGAGCAGTACTTC.

A few counts support this clone. This sequence joins TRBV7-6 and TRBJ2-7; perhaps TRBD2 as D (7 bases). Germline CDR1 and CDR2: SGHVS and FNYEAQ. The CDR3 loop spans 15 amino acids. Trimming stripped 0 bases from V and 6 bases from J, with 15 bases between. The CDR3 nucleotides read TGTGCCAGCAGCTTAGCTGCGGGGGCAAACTCCGAGCAGTACTTC. It is translated as CASSLAAGANSEQYF. Full variable domain (remainder filled in from reference TRBV7-6 and TRBJ2-7): GAGVSQSPRYKVTKRGQDVALRCDPISGHVSLYWYRQALGQGPEFLTYFNYEAQQDKSGLPNDRFSAERPEGSISTLTIQRTEQRDSAMYRCASSLAAGANSEQYFGPGTRLTVT.

In its sample, this clone was seen once. The rearrangement uses TRBV4-3 and TRBJ2-3; D not certain. V was clipped by 0 bases and J by 6 bases, with 7 bases between them. Germline CDR1 reads LGHNA; CDR2 reads YSLEER. The CDR3 spans 13 residues. Here the CDR3 reads CASSQDHGDTQYF. For the CDR3, the DNA is TGCGCCAGCAGCCAAGATCACGGGGATACGCAGTATTTT.

The CDR3 protein is CASSPRGLAGVYEQYF. The CDR3, as DNA: TGTGCCAGCAGCCCGAGGGGGCTAGCGGGGGTCTACGAGCAGTACTTC. This chain uses TRBV7-9 with TRBJ2-7; 10 nucleotides align to TRBD2. The V gene's germline CDR1 is SEHNR and CDR2 FQNEAQ (reference sequence). J gave up 3 bases and V 5 bases, and 10 bases lay outside the gene matches. This CDR3 region has 16 residues.

This clone was counted a single time. V is TRBV15 and J is TRBJ1-5; D unclear. The V gene's germline CDR1 is LNHNV and CDR2 YYDKDF (reference sequence). V was clipped by 2 bases and J by 3 bases, with 2 bases between them. The CDR3 has 12 amino acids. The CDR3 DNA follows: TGTGCCACCAGCAGAACCAATCAGCCCCAGCATTTT. Its protein is CATSRTNQPQHF.

This rearrangement joins TRBV2 to TRBJ1-1, with 7 bases identical to TRBD1. The length of the CDR3 is 13 residues. Germline-derived CDR1 and CDR2 are SNHLY and FYNNEI. The V gene end was trimmed by 7 bases and the J gene end by 3 bases; junction bases not matched to a gene: 5. The CDR3 loop reads CASNSDRDTEAFF. The CDR3 coding sequence is TGTGCCAGCAACAGCGACAGGGACACTGAAGCTTTCTTT.

The J gene is TRBJ2-7, the V gene TRBV5-1; a possible D gene is TRBD1 (6 bases). This CDR3 region has 14 residues. Per the germline V gene, CDR1 is SGHRS and CDR2 is YFSETQ. Trimming shortened V by 0 bases and J by 2 bases, and 9 bases separated the two germline ends. The CDR3 protein is CASSLVAGAYEQYF. CDR3 nucleotides: TGCGCCAGCAGCTTGGTAGCAGGGGCCTACGAGCAGTACTTC.